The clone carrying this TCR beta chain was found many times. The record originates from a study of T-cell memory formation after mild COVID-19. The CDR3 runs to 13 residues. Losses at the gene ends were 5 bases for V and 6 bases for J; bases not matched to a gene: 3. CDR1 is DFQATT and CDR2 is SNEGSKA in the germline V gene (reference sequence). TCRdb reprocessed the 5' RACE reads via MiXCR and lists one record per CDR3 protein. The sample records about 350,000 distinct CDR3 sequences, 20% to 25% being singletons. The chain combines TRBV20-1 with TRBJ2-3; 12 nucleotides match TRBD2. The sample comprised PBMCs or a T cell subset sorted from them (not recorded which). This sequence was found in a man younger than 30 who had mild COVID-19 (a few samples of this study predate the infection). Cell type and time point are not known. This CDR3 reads CSAAGTSGDTQYF. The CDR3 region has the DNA TGCAGTGCTGCCGGGACTAGCGGGGATACGCAGTATTTT.